Listed below are T cell receptor beta chains from one sample, sequenced in a study of shared clonotypes between healthy human individuals. TCRdb's table, derived via immunoSEQ multiplex PCR, lists solely in-frame clones and lacks some. The table shows just over 2,000,000 clones, with 85% to 95% occurring only once. Sequenced input: naive CD4+ T cells sorted from blood. Every receptor here comes from a man between 18 and 29 years old in good health. The conserved cysteine and the conserved F or W are not part of the CDR3 here. The order of the fields is J gene, V gene, CDR3 protein.

J: TRBJ2-1; V: TRBV10-3; CDR3: AISHDRHPARPSADNEQF
J: TRBJ1-1; V: TRBV6-1; CDR3: AIRVAGNTEAF
J: TRBJ2-5; V: TRBV30; CDR3: AWSVQGAITQY
J: TRBJ1-1; V: TRBV30; CDR3: AGTRMNTEAF
J: TRBJ1-3; V: TRBV5-1; CDR3: ARNIRGTGNTIY
J: TRBJ2-7; V: TRBV15; CDR3: ATSKEGGPTYEQY
J: TRBJ2-7; V: TRBV7-6; CDR3: ASSLILSGYEQY
J: TRBJ1-2; V: TRBV7-2; CDR3: ASSPEGTGIFYGYT
J: TRBJ2-2; V: TRBV25-1; CDR3: ASSEHRGNTGELF
J: TRBJ2-6; V: TRBV28; CDR3: ASSSRGLPGANVLT
J: TRBJ2-3; V: TRBV9; CDR3: ASSGGDTQY
J: TRBJ2-7; V: TRBV7-2; CDR3: ASSLYQAGGTYEQY
J: TRBJ2-2; V: TRBV27; CDR3: ASSPYVQGKTGELF
J: TRBJ2-7; V: TRBV28; CDR3: ASSPGTGGKQY
J: TRBJ1-5; V: TRBV30; CDR3: AWSIWTETNQPQH
J: TRBJ1-6; V: TRBV6-1; CDR3: ASSEAIEKGKGNSPLH
J: TRBJ2-5; V: TRBV6-6; CDR3: ASRGDIHQY
J: TRBJ2-3; V: TRBV11-2; CDR3: ASSPLTATDTQY
J: TRBJ2-1; V: TRBV7-9; CDR3: ASTVGTYNEQF
J: TRBJ1-1; V: TRBV11-2; CDR3: ASTPSSARMNTEAF
J: TRBJ2-7; V: TRBV29-1; CDR3: SVEELAGDGRAYEQY
J: TRBJ1-1; V: TRBV5-1; CDR3: ASSLPGTGGTEAF
J: TRBJ1-6; V: TRBV30; CDR3: AWSILNSPLH
J: TRBJ2-3; V: TRBV6-5; CDR3: ASSYSSSGVTDTQY
J: TRBJ2-5; V: TRBV7-9; CDR3: ASSLGQGTQETQY
J: TRBJ2-3; V: TRBV4-2; CDR3: ASSRQGPRDTQY
J: TRBJ2-7; V: TRBV6-1; CDR3: ASSDLRAGGRGEQY
J: TRBJ1-6; V: TRBV30; CDR3: AWSDKGNSPLH
J: TRBJ1-1; V: TRBV2; CDR3: AGGQLGTEAF
J: TRBJ1-6; V: TRBV6-6; CDR3: ASSYGGTGSPLH
J: TRBJ1-5; V: TRBV10-2; CDR3: ASSDLPAGSNQPQH